Listed below are T cell receptor beta chains from one sample, sequenced in a study of T-cell reconstitution after alpha-beta-depleted transplantation in children. Via MiXCR, TCRdb re-called the PCR reads, giving one row per CDR3 protein. The sample shows almost 250,000 distinct CDR3 sequences, roughly 25% of them seen only once. The source material was PBMCs, sampled before TCRalphabeta/CD19-depleted stem cell transplant. The receptors derive from a girl aged 2-10 years with Fanconi anemia, due to receive a stem cell transplant. The CDR3 runs from the conserved cysteine through the conserved F or W. The D gene is left open where the match is weak. Expanded clones get a size class; other rows say once, few or many, or leave the size out.

d_call: TRBD2; clone_size: few; j_call: TRBJ2-1; v_call: TRBV4-1; cdr3_nt: TGCGCCAGCAGCCAAGGTGGAGCGGGAGGGCCTAGGAGCTACAATGAGCAGTTCTTC; cdr3_aa: CASSQGGAGGPRSYNEQFF
d_call: TRBD2; clone_size: -; j_call: TRBJ2-3; v_call: TRBV6-2/TRBV6-3; cdr3_nt: TGTGCCAGCAGTCGACCGGGACTAGCTAGCACAGATACGCAGTATTTT; cdr3_aa: CASSRPGLASTDTQYF
d_call: TRBD1; clone_size: many; j_call: TRBJ2-7; v_call: TRBV12-3/TRBV12-4; cdr3_nt: TGTGCCAGCACCAAAGTAGGACAGGGTGGCGAGCAGTACTTC; cdr3_aa: CASTKVGQGGEQYF
d_call: TRBD2; clone_size: -; j_call: TRBJ2-5; v_call: TRBV20-1; cdr3_nt: TGCAGTGCTAGAGATCCTCGGGAGGGCCGAGAGACCCAGTACTTC; cdr3_aa: CSARDPREGRETQYF
d_call: -; clone_size: many; j_call: TRBJ2-5; v_call: TRBV29-1; cdr3_nt: TGCAGCGTTGTCCCGGAGACGTACGAGACCCAGTACTTC; cdr3_aa: CSVVPETYETQYF
d_call: -; clone_size: many; j_call: TRBJ2-1; v_call: TRBV24-1; cdr3_nt: TGTGCCACCAGTGACGGACCCCTTAAGGACGGGGTTTACAATGAGCAGTTCTTC; cdr3_aa: CATSDGPLKDGVYNEQFF
d_call: TRBD2; clone_size: -; j_call: TRBJ2-7; v_call: TRBV20-1; cdr3_nt: TGCAGTGCATGTCCGGCCGGGACTAGCGGCTACGAGCAGTACTTC; cdr3_aa: CSACPAGTSGYEQYF
d_call: -; clone_size: few; j_call: TRBJ2-5; v_call: TRBV5-1; cdr3_nt: TGCGCCAGCAGCTTTTGGGGGCCGGAGACCCAGTACTTC; cdr3_aa: CASSFWGPETQYF
d_call: -; clone_size: -; j_call: TRBJ2-2; v_call: TRBV29-1; cdr3_nt: TGCAGCGTTAGCGCGACGAACACCGGGGAGCTGTTTTTT; cdr3_aa: CSVSATNTGELFF
d_call: -; clone_size: -; j_call: TRBJ2-5; v_call: TRBV24-1; cdr3_nt: TGTGCCACCAGTGATCCCCGGGACTCCCAAGAGACCCAGTACTTC; cdr3_aa: CATSDPRDSQETQYF
d_call: -; clone_size: -; j_call: TRBJ2-3; v_call: TRBV5-1; cdr3_nt: TGCGCCAGCAGCTACCGGAGCACAGATACGCAGTATTTT; cdr3_aa: CASSYRSTDTQYF
d_call: -; clone_size: few; j_call: TRBJ2-2; v_call: TRBV25-1; cdr3_nt: TGTGCCAGCAGTGCAACATCGAACACCGGGGAGCTGTTTTTT; cdr3_aa: CASSATSNTGELFF
d_call: TRBD1; clone_size: many; j_call: TRBJ2-5; v_call: TRBV12-3/TRBV12-4; cdr3_nt: TGTGCCAGCAGTTCCGGGGGACAGGGACCAGAGACCCAGTACTTC; cdr3_aa: CASSSGGQGPETQYF
d_call: TRBD2; clone_size: many; j_call: TRBJ2-7; v_call: TRBV20-1; cdr3_nt: TGCAGTGCTAGATCCAGTCGGGGGGTATACGAGCAGTACTTC; cdr3_aa: CSARSSRGVYEQYF
d_call: -; clone_size: -; j_call: TRBJ1-1; v_call: TRBV6-6; cdr3_nt: TGTGCCAGCCCCCGAGGGGGGAGAGCTTTCTTT; cdr3_aa: CASPRGGRAFF
d_call: -; clone_size: many; j_call: TRBJ2-5; v_call: TRBV29-1; cdr3_nt: TGCAGCGCTCCCGGCGGTGAGACCCAGTACTTC; cdr3_aa: CSAPGGETQYF
d_call: TRBD1; clone_size: -; j_call: TRBJ2-5; v_call: TRBV7-6; cdr3_nt: TGTGCCAGCAGCTTAGGACCATCGGGACAGCACCAAGAGACCCAGTACTTC; cdr3_aa: CASSLGPSGQHQETQYF
d_call: -; clone_size: -; j_call: TRBJ1-6; v_call: TRBV23-1; cdr3_nt: TGCGCCAGCAGTCAATCCCAGGGTTCACCCCTCCACTTT; cdr3_aa: CASSQSQGSPLHF
d_call: -; clone_size: -; j_call: TRBJ2-2; v_call: TRBV29-1; cdr3_nt: TGCAGCGTTGGGACGACCGGGACAACCCTCACCGGGGAGCTGTTTTTT; cdr3_aa: CSVGTTGTTLTGELFF
d_call: -; clone_size: few; j_call: TRBJ2-3; v_call: TRBV7-2; cdr3_nt: TGTGCCAGCAGCTTCTTCGGAGATACGCAGTATTTT; cdr3_aa: CASSFFGDTQYF
d_call: TRBD2; clone_size: few; j_call: TRBJ2-7; v_call: TRBV20-1; cdr3_nt: TGCAGTGCTGCCCAGCGGGAGGACCCCTACGAGCAGTACTTC; cdr3_aa: CSAAQREDPYEQYF
d_call: -; clone_size: many; j_call: TRBJ1-2; v_call: TRBV6-6; cdr3_nt: TGTGCCGGAGAGGGAACTGATGGCTACACCTTC; cdr3_aa: CAGEGTDGYTF
d_call: TRBD1; clone_size: -; j_call: TRBJ1-2; v_call: TRBV7-2; cdr3_nt: TGTGCCAGCAGCTTACGGGACAGGGGTTCGGGTGGCTACACCTTC; cdr3_aa: CASSLRDRGSGGYTF
d_call: TRBD1; clone_size: many; j_call: TRBJ2-4; v_call: TRBV12-3/TRBV12-4; cdr3_nt: TGTGCCAGCACCCTGACAGGGCCCCTAAACATTCAGTACTTC; cdr3_aa: CASTLTGPLNIQYF
d_call: -; clone_size: many; j_call: TRBJ2-7; v_call: TRBV20-1; cdr3_nt: TGCAGTGCTAGAGATCGGCGGTTGTACGAGCAGTACTTC; cdr3_aa: CSARDRRLYEQYF
d_call: -; clone_size: -; j_call: TRBJ2-2; v_call: TRBV7-3; cdr3_nt: TGTGCCAGCAGCCCGCAGGGCGGGGAGCTGTTTTTT; cdr3_aa: CASSPQGGELFF
d_call: -; clone_size: few; j_call: TRBJ2-2; v_call: TRBV6-6; cdr3_nt: TGTGCCAGCACGAGCACCGGGGAGCTGTTTTTT; cdr3_aa: CASTSTGELFF
d_call: TRBD2; clone_size: -; j_call: TRBJ2-7; v_call: TRBV4-1; cdr3_nt: TGCGCCAGCAGCCAAGAATCGACTAGCGGATACTACGAGCAGTACTTC; cdr3_aa: CASSQESTSGYYEQYF
d_call: TRBD1; clone_size: many; j_call: TRBJ2-3; v_call: TRBV7-2; cdr3_nt: TGTGCCACTACGGACAGGGTAACTGATACGCAGTATTTT; cdr3_aa: CATTDRVTDTQYF
d_call: -; clone_size: many; j_call: TRBJ2-7; v_call: TRBV20-1; cdr3_nt: TGCAGTGCTAGCGGTCGGGCTTTTACCTACGAGCAGTACTTC; cdr3_aa: CSASGRAFTYEQYF
d_call: -; clone_size: few; j_call: TRBJ2-5; v_call: TRBV27; cdr3_nt: TGTGCCAGCGCCCAGCGGAGAGAAGAGACCCAGTACTTC; cdr3_aa: CASAQRREETQYF
d_call: -; clone_size: few; j_call: TRBJ2-5; v_call: TRBV29-1; cdr3_nt: TGCAGCGTTGAAAGGGGAAGTCCCGGAGAGACCCAGTACTTC; cdr3_aa: CSVERGSPGETQYF
d_call: TRBD1; clone_size: -; j_call: TRBJ2-6; v_call: TRBV5-1; cdr3_nt: TGCGCCAGCAGCTTGTTGGGGACAGCTGGGGCCAACGTCCTGACTTTC; cdr3_aa: CASSLLGTAGANVLTF
d_call: TRBD1; clone_size: -; j_call: TRBJ2-7; v_call: TRBV7-3; cdr3_nt: TGTGCCAGCAGCTTAACAGGTGTGGGACAGGGCGCCTACGAGCAGTACTTC; cdr3_aa: CASSLTGVGQGAYEQYF
d_call: TRBD1; clone_size: few; j_call: TRBJ2-7; v_call: TRBV6-5; cdr3_nt: TGTGCCAGCAGTTATACAAGGACAGGGGTTATTTCCTACGAGCAGTACTTC; cdr3_aa: CASSYTRTGVISYEQYF
d_call: TRBD1; clone_size: -; j_call: TRBJ2-1; v_call: TRBV7-6; cdr3_nt: TGTGCCAGCAGCTTGGAAGACAGGGGCCCTTACAATGAGCAGTTCTTC; cdr3_aa: CASSLEDRGPYNEQFF
d_call: -; clone_size: -; j_call: TRBJ2-7; v_call: TRBV29-1; cdr3_nt: TGCAGCGTTGAAGGTGGGCCGGGGACGTCCTACGAGCAGTACTTC; cdr3_aa: CSVEGGPGTSYEQYF
d_call: -; clone_size: few; j_call: TRBJ2-3; v_call: TRBV20-1; cdr3_nt: TGCAGTGCTTACCGCACAGATACGCAGTATTTT; cdr3_aa: CSAYRTDTQYF
d_call: -; clone_size: many; j_call: TRBJ2-7; v_call: TRBV12-3/TRBV12-4; cdr3_nt: TGTGCCAGCAGTTTCGGAAACTACGAGCAGTACTTC; cdr3_aa: CASSFGNYEQYF
d_call: -; clone_size: -; j_call: TRBJ2-7; v_call: TRBV18; cdr3_nt: TGTGCCAGCTCATATCTCGGGGGATACGAGCAGTACTTC; cdr3_aa: CASSYLGGYEQYF
d_call: -; clone_size: many; j_call: TRBJ2-3; v_call: TRBV29-1; cdr3_nt: TGCAGCGTTGAAACAGATACGCAGTATTTT; cdr3_aa: CSVETDTQYF